A single sample is the source of the 18 T cell receptor beta chains below, sequenced in a study of OX40 agonist ivuxolimab in advanced cancers. Library preparation employed the immunoSEQ multiplex PCR assay. Imported from immuneACCESS, the table was reduced by TCRdb to in-frame sequences with V and J called. These copies leave out some clones; in studies compared against another copy, an unresolved V gene accounts for under half, and the cause of the remainder is not known. Present in this sample are about 58,000 clones, over 75% of which were seen just once. Together, the top ten hold over 0.6% of the sample. Sequencing used CD4+ or CD8+ T cells sorted from blood, obtained in a trial of the OX40 agonist ivuxolimab. The source is an adult with an advanced solid tumor such as melanoma, head and neck, liver or kidney cancer.

The chain uses TRBV12-5 and TRBJ2-1, with 9 bases lining up with TRBD1. From germline, CDR1 is LGHNT and CDR2 FRNRAP. V was pared by 3 bases and J by 8 bases, with 11 bases of the junction left unmatched. CDR3 length: 16 amino acids. The CDR3 loop is CASGLPPGQGGDEQFF. CDR3 in DNA: TGTGCTAGTGGTTTACCTCCGGGACAGGGAGGGGATGAGCAGTTCTTC. The entire variable domain, with the rest obtained from reference TRBV12-5 and TRBJ2-1, is as follows: DARVTQTPRHKVTEMGQEVTMRCQPILGHNTVFWYRQTMMQGLELLAYFRNRAPLDDSGMPKDRFSAEMPDATLATLKIQPSEPRDSAVYFCASGLPPGQGGDEQFFGPGTRLTVL.

This sequence joins TRBV19 and TRBJ2-3, with D perhaps matching TRBD2 (6 bases). Germline CDR1 and CDR2: LNHDA and SQIVND (reference sequence). The V end was cut by 5 bases, the J end by 9 bases, with 15 bases between. The CDR3 extends over 13 amino acids. The CDR3, as DNA: TGTGCCAGTAGTCCCTCGACTAGTGGCACGCAGTATTTT. Its translation is CASSPSTSGTQYF.

This clone was counted only a few times. CDR3 amino acids: CASRRGEPNQPQHF. The CDR3 coding sequence is TGTGCCAGCAGAAGGGGGGAGCCCAATCAGCCCCAGCATTTT. The rearrangement uses TRBV6-1 and TRBJ1-5, with D possibly TRBD1 on 6 matching bases. This CDR3 has 14 residues. V was pared by 6 bases and J by 3 bases, with 12 bases between. The germline V gene has CDR1 MNHNS and CDR2 SASEGT.

The chain joins TRBV5-4 to TRBJ2-1; 8 bases fit TRBD1. The CDR3 consists of 15 residues. The germline V gene has CDR1 SGHNT and CDR2 YYREEE (reference sequence). V trimming: 0 bases; J trimming: 7 bases; junction bases outside the gene matches: 6. CDR3 region: CASSLGDRTGNEQFF. CDR3 sequence (DNA): TGTGCCAGCAGCTTGGGGGACAGGACAGGGAATGAGCAGTTCTTC.

V and J are TRBV11-1 and TRBJ1-2; the D is unclear. Germline loops: CDR1 SGHAT, CDR2 FQDESV (reference sequence). The V gene lost 0 bases and the J gene lost 0 bases, with 5 bases spanning the gap. CDR3 length equals 14 residues. CDR3 protein: CASSLARANYGYTF. The CDR3 DNA is TGTGCCAGCAGCTTAGCAAGAGCTAACTATGGCTACACCTTC.

The genes are TRBV2 and TRBJ2-3; 9 nucleotides align to TRBD2. This CDR3 has 16 residues. Germline trimming cut 5 bases from V and 6 bases from J; bases unmatched to any gene: 12. Germline V gene lookup returns CDR1 SNHLY and CDR2 FYNNEI. DNA of the CDR3: TGTGCCAGCAGTCCTCGGGGCGGCGGGGGGGCGGATACGCAGTATTTT. As protein: CASSPRGGGGADTQYF.

In nucleotides, the CDR3 is TGTGCCAGCTCACCGGGGGACAGGGGGCCATACAATGAGCAGTTCTTC. The encoded protein is CASSPGDRGPYNEQFF. The rearrangement links TRBV18 to TRBJ2-1; TRBD1 agrees at 12 bases. The CDR3 sequence is 16 residues long. CDR1 KGHSH and CDR2 LQKENI come from the germline V gene. Unmatched junction bases numbered 4, after V lost 3 bases and J lost 4 bases.

The chain has TRBV7-2 and TRBJ2-5; possibly TRBD1 or TRBD2 for D (6 bases each). Deletions cut 3 bases from V and 4 bases from J, with 12 bases between. There are 14 residues in the CDR3. CDR1 and CDR2 from the germline V gene are SGHTA and FQGNSA. The DNA for the CDR3 is TGTGCCAGCAGCTTGGGGGGCTTGGGAGAGACCCAGTACTTC. Encoded protein: CASSLGGLGETQYF.

The chain has TRBV5-4 and TRBJ1-3; D call uncertain. CDR1 is SGHNT and CDR2 is YYREEE in the germline V gene (reference sequence). There are 15 residues in the CDR3. V gave up 0 bases and J gave up 2 bases, with 9 bases separating them. The CDR3 region has the DNA TGTGCCAGCAGCTTGGGTTTTAATCCTGGAAACACCATATATTTT. Protein: CASSLGFNPGNTIYF.

The J gene is TRBJ2-7, the V gene TRBV28, with 7 bases aligning to TRBD1. This CDR3 region has 14 residues. Germline V gene lookup returns CDR1 MDHEN and CDR2 SYDVKM. With 2 bases clipped from V and 6 bases from J, the junction kept 7 bases outside the gene matches. As DNA, the CDR3 is TGTGCCAGCAGTTTAGTTGGACAGGCAGGCGAGCAGTACTTC. This translates into CASSLVGQAGEQYF.

In regard to this clone: Other DNA sequences of this sample code for an identical CDR3. The chain recombines TRBV9 with TRBJ2-3; tentatively, D is TRBD2 (6 bases). The V gene lost 0 bases and the J gene lost 0 bases, with 8 bases spanning the gap. Germline CDR1 reads SGDLS; CDR2 reads YYNGEE. CDR3 length: 15 amino acids. The CDR3 DNA sequence: TGTGCCAGCAGCGTAGGTCTAGCGAGCACAGATACGCAGTATTTT. It yields the protein CASSVGLASTDTQYF.

By proportion, this clone is medium-sized. This chain joins TRBV4-1 and TRBJ2-1, with 7 bases identical to TRBD1. The germline CDR1 and CDR2 sequences are MGHRA and YSYEKL. V was clipped by 6 bases and J by 10 bases; unmatched bases: 12. This CDR3 is built from 14 residues. The CDR3 nucleotides read TGCGCCAGCAGTAGCGCTGACAGGGTCGGGGAGCAGTTCTTC. This translates into CASSSADRVGEQFF.

The chain has TRBV9 and TRBJ2-3; the match to TRBD2 covers 8 bases. Germline values: CDR1 SGDLS, CDR2 YYNGEE. V lost 3 bases and J lost 2; bases outside the gene matches: 8. The CDR3 covers 16 residues. The CDR3 protein is CASSALGGAYTDTQYF. The CDR3 DNA follows: TGTGCCAGCAGCGCGCTCGGGGGGGCTTACACAGATACGCAGTATTTT.

V usage is TRBV28 and J usage is TRBJ1-2; a weak D match, TRBD1 (6 bases). Germline CDR1 and CDR2: MDHEN and SYDVKM. The V gene lost 2 bases and the J gene lost 3 bases, with 10 bases spanning the gap. The CDR3 is made up of 14 amino acids. The DNA for the CDR3 is TGTGCCAGCAGTTTACTGGCAGGGGACTATGGCTACACCTTC. Amino acid sequence: CASSLLAGDYGYTF.

The chain couples TRBV19 to TRBJ1-2; a possible D gene is TRBD1 (6 bases). V was clipped by 10 bases and J by 0 bases, with 21 bases between them. Germline V gives CDR1 LNHDA, CDR2 SQIVND (reference sequence). CDR3 length equals 16 residues. The CDR3 sequence: CATHIWKTGSNYGYTF. CDR3 nucleotide sequence: TGTGCCACCCACATTTGGAAGACAGGATCTAACTATGGCTACACCTTC.

This clone was seen just once. CDR3: CASSDRGGSPLHF. CDR3 nucleotides: TGTGCCAGCAGTGACCGGGGCGGTTCACCCCTCCACTTT. The chain carries TRBV6-4 and TRBJ1-6; tentatively, D is TRBD1 (5 bases). Germline V gene lookup returns CDR1 MRHNA and CDR2 SNTAGT. The CDR3 runs 13 residues. V lost 2 bases to trimming and J lost 9 bases, with 8 bases between them.

The chain combines TRBV5-1 with TRBJ1-5; D possibly corresponds to TRBD1 (5 bases). This CDR3 contains 15 residues. Trimming shortened V by 4 bases and J by 5 bases, and 16 bases separated the two germline ends. CDR1 and CDR2 from the germline V gene are SGHRS and YFSETQ. Here the CDR3 reads CASSGGVGGDQPQHF. CDR3 in DNA: TGCGCCAGCAGCGGTGGCGTGGGAGGGGATCAGCCCCAGCATTTT.

This clone has just one count. The chain's CDR3 is CATSRDWGVGETQYF. The CDR3 DNA reads TGTGCCACCAGCAGAGATTGGGGCGTTGGGGAGACCCAGTACTTC. The chain has TRBV15 and TRBJ2-5; the D gene is possibly TRBD1 (5 bases). From germline, CDR1 is LNHNV and CDR2 YYDKDF (reference sequence). Trimming removed 0 bases from V and 5 bases from J, with 13 bases in between. CDR3 length: 15 amino acids.